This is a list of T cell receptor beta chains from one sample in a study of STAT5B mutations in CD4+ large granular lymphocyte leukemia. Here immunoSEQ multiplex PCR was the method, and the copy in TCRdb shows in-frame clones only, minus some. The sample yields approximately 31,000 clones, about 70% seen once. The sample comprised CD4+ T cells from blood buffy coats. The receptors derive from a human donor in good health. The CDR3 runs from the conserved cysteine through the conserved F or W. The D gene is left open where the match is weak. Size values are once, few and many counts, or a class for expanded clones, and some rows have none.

CASSVLLGGGHNEQFF	TGTGCCAGCAGCGTCCTTCTGGGTGGGGGCCACAATGAGCAGTTCTTC	TRBJ2-1	.	TRBV9	.
CASRDTGNTIYF	TGTGCCAGCCGGGACACTGGAAACACCATATATTTT	TRBJ1-3	.	TRBV28	once
CSVGRAGGETQYF	TGCAGCGTTGGAAGGGCGGGGGGAGAGACCCAGTACTTC	TRBJ2-5	TRBD2	TRBV29-1	.
CASSLDGMGWDGELFF	TGTGCCAGCAGCTTAGACGGGATGGGGTGGGACGGGGAGCTGTTTTTT	TRBJ2-2	.	TRBV7-2	.
CASSVASQETQYF	TGTGCCAGCAGCGTGGCCAGCCAAGAGACCCAGTACTTC	TRBJ2-5	.	TRBV9	.
CASRTDRADPLHF	TGTGCCAGCAGAACCGACAGGGCCGATCCCCTCCACTTT	TRBJ1-6	TRBD1	TRBV4-2	few
CASTRDREDYGYTF	TGTGCCAGTACCAGAGACAGGGAAGACTATGGCTACACCTTC	TRBJ1-2	TRBD1	TRBV19	.
CASSLYGPGTERNYGYTF	TGTGCCAGCAGCTTATATGGGCCGGGAACGGAGCGTAACTATGGCTACACCTTC	TRBJ1-2	.	TRBV7-2	.
CASSDTGEGYTEAFF	TGTGCCAGCAGCGATACAGGGGAAGGGTACACTGAAGCTTTCTTT	TRBJ1-1	TRBD1	TRBV9	.
CASSVGGSGGASTGELFF	TGTGCCAGCAGCGTAGGAGGAAGCGGGGGGGCTAGCACCGGGGAGCTGTTTTTT	TRBJ2-2	TRBD2	TRBV9	once
CASSDGQGVLGTEAFF	TGTGCCAGTAGTGACGGACAGGGGGTACTGGGGACTGAAGCTTTCTTT	TRBJ1-1	TRBD1	TRBV19	.
CASSEAPGLSYNSPLHF	TGTGCCAGCAGTGAAGCACCAGGCCTCTCCTATAATTCACCCCTCCACTTT	TRBJ1-6	.	TRBV6-1	.
CASSPRGINTEAFF	TGTGCCAGCAGCCCACGAGGAATTAACACTGAAGCTTTCTTT	TRBJ1-1	.	TRBV7-3	.
CSGAAGGLANEKLFF	TGCAGCGGCGCCGCAGGGGGCTTGGCTAATGAAAAACTGTTTTTT	TRBJ1-4	TRBD1	TRBV29-1	.
CSADSDRAVQGTQYF	TGCAGCGCTGATAGTGACAGGGCCGTCCAAGGGACCCAGTACTTC	TRBJ2-5	TRBD1	TRBV29-1	.
CASSLGGRGGGQETQYF	TGTGCCAGCAGCTTAGGGGGCAGAGGGGGGGGTCAAGAGACCCAGTACTTC	TRBJ2-5	.	TRBV7-2	.
CASSLVRSAGNTIYF	TGTGCCAGCAGCTTAGTTAGGAGTGCAGGAAACACCATATATTTT	TRBJ1-3	.	TRBV7-6	few
CAISMDSGNTIYF	TGTGCCATCAGTATGGATTCTGGAAACACCATATATTTT	TRBJ1-3	.	TRBV10-3	once
CASSLAGGPWPQHF	TGTGCCAGCAGCTTAGCGGGGGGCCCTTGGCCCCAGCATTTT	TRBJ1-5	.	TRBV11-2	.
CASSPPVGTGEETQYF	TGTGCCAGCTCACCACCGGTGGGGACAGGGGAAGAGACCCAGTACTTC	TRBJ2-5	TRBD1	TRBV18	.
CASSTRTTSTDTQYF	TGTGCCAGCAGTACCCGGACAACTAGCACAGATACGCAGTATTTT	TRBJ2-3	.	TRBV27	.
CASSLRGGSSYEQYF	TGTGCCAGCAGCTTACGGGGGGGAAGCTCCTACGAGCAGTACTTC	TRBJ2-7	TRBD2	TRBV7-7	.
CASSYSGLRTDTQYF	TGTGCCAGCAGTTACTCTGGCCTACGGACAGATACGCAGTATTTT	TRBJ2-3	.	TRBV6-5	.
CPGSSHKSQYF	TGTCCTGGGAGTTCCCATAAGTCCCAGTACTTC	TRBJ2-5	.	TRBV22-1	.
CASLGQFNTEAFF	TGTGCCAGCCTCGGGCAGTTTAACACTGAAGCTTTCTTT	TRBJ1-1	.	TRBV6-1	.
CASSYRFPDRGYAFF	TGTGCCAGCAGTTACCGCTTCCCGGACAGGGGGTACGCTTTCTTT	TRBJ1-1	TRBD1	TRBV6-5	.
CASSPPGTNEKLFF	TGTGCCAGCTCACCACCGGGCACTAATGAAAAACTGTTTTTT	TRBJ1-4	.	TRBV18	.
CASSEWGYGYTF	TGTGCCAGCAGTGAATGGGGTTATGGCTACACCTTC	TRBJ1-2	.	TRBV25-1	.
CASRGVMNTEAFF	TGTGCCAGCAGGGGGGTTATGAACACTGAAGCTTTCTTT	TRBJ1-1	.	TRBV6-4	.
CASVSGASGANVLTF	TGCGCCAGCGTCTCCGGGGCCTCTGGGGCCAACGTCCTGACTTTC	TRBJ2-6	.	TRBV5-1	.
CASSFRSGELFF	TGTGCCAGCAGTTTTCGGTCCGGGGAGCTGTTTTTT	TRBJ2-2	.	TRBV7-9	.
CASSFQQETQYF	TGTGCCAGCAGCTTTCAGCAAGAGACCCAGTACTTC	TRBJ2-5	.	TRBV11-2	.
CASAGTGGATLYEQYF	TGCGCCAGCGCTGGGACAGGGGGGGCAACACTTTACGAGCAGTACTTC	TRBJ2-7	TRBD1	TRBV5-1	.
CASSIQGTSGLQYF	TGTGCCAGCAGCATACAGGGGACTAGCGGACTGCAGTATTTT	TRBJ2-3	TRBD2	TRBV28	once
CASRGSGVSPLHF	TGTGCCAGCAGGGGGTCAGGGGTTTCACCCCTCCACTTT	TRBJ1-6	.	TRBV2	.
CASSWARDTEAFF	TGCGCCAGCAGCTGGGCCAGGGACACTGAAGCTTTCTTT	TRBJ1-1	.	TRBV5-1	once